This T cell receptor beta chain came from a study of blood T cell repertoires in COVID-19. At the level of the study: Material from acute and convalescent COVID-19 was sourced from the United States, Italy and Spain.

Donors were grouped by their self-reported clinical history. Libraries were prepared by immunoSEQ multiplex PCR; TCRdb keeps only in-frame clonotypes and omits some of them. The sample holds 250,000 to 350,000 clones, approximately 89% seen once. CDR1 is SQVTM and CDR2 is ANQGSEA in the germline V gene. The V end lost 3 bases, the J end lost 1 base, and 9 bases lay between the germline ends. This CDR3 spans 13 amino acids. This receptor was obtained from a woman younger than 45 who had recovered from COVID-19. This chain joins TRBV29-1 and TRBJ1-1; maybe TRBD1 (5 bases). Source material: PBMCs or T cells enriched from blood (not recorded which). CDR3 in DNA: TGCAGCGTTGAGTCCAGGGAGAACACTGAAGCTTTCTTT. Residues: CSVESRENTEAFF. The entire variable domain, with the rest obtained from reference TRBV29-1 and TRBJ1-1, is as follows: SAVISQKPSRDICQRGTSLTIQCQVDSQVTMMFWYRQQPGQSLTLIATANQGSEATYESGFVIDKFPISRPNLTFSTLTVSNMSPEDSSIYLCSVESRENTEAFFGQGTRLTVV.